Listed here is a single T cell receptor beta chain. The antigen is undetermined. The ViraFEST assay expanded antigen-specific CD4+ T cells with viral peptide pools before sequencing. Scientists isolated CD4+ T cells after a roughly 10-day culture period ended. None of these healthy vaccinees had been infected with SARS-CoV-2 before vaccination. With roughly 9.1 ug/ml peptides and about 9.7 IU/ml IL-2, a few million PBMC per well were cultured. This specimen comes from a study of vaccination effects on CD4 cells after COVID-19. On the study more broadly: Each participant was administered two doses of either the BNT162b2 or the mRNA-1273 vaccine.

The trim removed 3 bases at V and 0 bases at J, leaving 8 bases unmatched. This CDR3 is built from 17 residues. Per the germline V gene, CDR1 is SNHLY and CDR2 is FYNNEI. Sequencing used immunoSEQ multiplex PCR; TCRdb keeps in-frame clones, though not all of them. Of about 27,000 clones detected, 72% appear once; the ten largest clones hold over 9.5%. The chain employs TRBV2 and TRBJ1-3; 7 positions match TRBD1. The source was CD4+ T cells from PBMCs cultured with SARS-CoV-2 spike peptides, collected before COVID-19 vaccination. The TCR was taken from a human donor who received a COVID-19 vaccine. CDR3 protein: CASSDVPGQLSGNTIYF. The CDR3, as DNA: TGTGCCAGCAGTGACGTCCCGGGACAGCTCTCTGGAAACACCATATATTTT. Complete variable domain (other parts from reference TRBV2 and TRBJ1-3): EPEVTQTPSHQVTQMGQEVILRCVPISNHLYFYWYRQILGQKVEFLVSFYNNEISEKSEIFDDQFSVERPDGSNFTLKIRSTKLEDSAMYFCASSDVPGQLSGNTIYFGEGSWLTVV.